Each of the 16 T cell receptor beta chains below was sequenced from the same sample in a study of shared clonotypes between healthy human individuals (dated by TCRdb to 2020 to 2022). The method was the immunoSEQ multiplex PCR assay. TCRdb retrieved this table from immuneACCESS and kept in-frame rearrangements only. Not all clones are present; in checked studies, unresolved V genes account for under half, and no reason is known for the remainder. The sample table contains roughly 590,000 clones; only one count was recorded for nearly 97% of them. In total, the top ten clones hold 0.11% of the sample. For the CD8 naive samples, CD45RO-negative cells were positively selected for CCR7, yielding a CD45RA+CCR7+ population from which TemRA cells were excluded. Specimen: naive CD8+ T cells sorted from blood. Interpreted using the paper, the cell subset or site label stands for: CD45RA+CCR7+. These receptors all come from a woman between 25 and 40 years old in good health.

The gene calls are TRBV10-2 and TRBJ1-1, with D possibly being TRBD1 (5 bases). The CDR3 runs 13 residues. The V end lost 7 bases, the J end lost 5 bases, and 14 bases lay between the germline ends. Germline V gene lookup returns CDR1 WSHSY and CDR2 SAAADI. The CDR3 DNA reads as TGCGCCAGCATCCCGGACACGGGGACTGAAGCTTTCTTT. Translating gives CASIPDTGTEAFF.

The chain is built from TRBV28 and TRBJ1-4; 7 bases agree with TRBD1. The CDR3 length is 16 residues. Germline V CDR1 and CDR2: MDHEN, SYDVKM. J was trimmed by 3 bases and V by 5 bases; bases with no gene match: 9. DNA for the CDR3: TGTGCCAGCAGTCCCCGACAGGGAAACGCTAATGAAAAACTGTTTTTT. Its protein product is CASSPRQGNANEKLFF.

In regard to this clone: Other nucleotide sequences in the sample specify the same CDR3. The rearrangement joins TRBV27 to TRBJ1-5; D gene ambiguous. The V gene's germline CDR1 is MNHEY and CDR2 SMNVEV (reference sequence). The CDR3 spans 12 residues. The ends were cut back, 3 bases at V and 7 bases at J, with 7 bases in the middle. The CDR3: CASSFSGQPQHF. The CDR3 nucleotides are TGTGCCAGCAGTTTTTCGGGGCAGCCCCAGCATTTT.

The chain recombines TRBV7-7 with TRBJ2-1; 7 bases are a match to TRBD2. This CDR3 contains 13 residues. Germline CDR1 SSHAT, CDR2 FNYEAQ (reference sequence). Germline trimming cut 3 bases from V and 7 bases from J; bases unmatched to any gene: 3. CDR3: CASSLAGDNEQFF. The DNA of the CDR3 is TGTGCCAGCAGCTTGGCGGGAGATAATGAGCAGTTCTTC.

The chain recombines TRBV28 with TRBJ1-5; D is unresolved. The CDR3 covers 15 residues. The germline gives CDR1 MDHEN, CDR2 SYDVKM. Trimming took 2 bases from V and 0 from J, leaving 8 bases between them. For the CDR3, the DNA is TGTGCCAGCAGTTTAGATGGGATTAGCAATCAGCCCCAGCATTTT. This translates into CASSLDGISNQPQHF.

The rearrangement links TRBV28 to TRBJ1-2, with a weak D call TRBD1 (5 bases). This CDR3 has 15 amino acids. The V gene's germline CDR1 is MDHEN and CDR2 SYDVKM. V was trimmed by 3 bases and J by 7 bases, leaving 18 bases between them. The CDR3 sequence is CASSFAVGGDPGYTF. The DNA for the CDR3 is TGTGCCAGCAGTTTTGCCGTGGGGGGGGATCCTGGCTACACCTTC.

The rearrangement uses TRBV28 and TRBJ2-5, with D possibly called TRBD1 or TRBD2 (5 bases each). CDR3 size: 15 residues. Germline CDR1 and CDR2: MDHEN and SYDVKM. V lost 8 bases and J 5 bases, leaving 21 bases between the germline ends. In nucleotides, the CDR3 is TGTGCCAGCGACAGCGGCAGCTCAAGGCGGGAGACCCAGTACTTC. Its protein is CASDSGSSRRETQYF.

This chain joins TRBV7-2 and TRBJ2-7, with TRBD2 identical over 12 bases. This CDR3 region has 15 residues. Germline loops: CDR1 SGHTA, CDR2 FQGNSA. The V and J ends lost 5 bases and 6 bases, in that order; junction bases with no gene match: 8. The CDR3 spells CASSARTSGAFEQYF. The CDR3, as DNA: TGTGCCAGCAGCGCGAGGACTAGCGGGGCTTTCGAGCAGTACTTC.

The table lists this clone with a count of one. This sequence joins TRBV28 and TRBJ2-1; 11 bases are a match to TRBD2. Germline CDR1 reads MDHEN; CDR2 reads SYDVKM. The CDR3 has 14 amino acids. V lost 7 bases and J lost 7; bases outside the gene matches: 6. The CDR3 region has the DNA TGTGCCAGCACTATAGCGGGAGGGCCAAATGAGCAGTTCTTC. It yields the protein CASTIAGGPNEQFF.

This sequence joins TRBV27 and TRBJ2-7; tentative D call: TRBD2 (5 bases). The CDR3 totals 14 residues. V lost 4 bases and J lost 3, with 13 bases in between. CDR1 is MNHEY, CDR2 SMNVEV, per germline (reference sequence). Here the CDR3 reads CASSYEGAHYEQYF. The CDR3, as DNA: TGTGCCAGCAGTTACGAGGGAGCCCACTACGAGCAGTACTTC.

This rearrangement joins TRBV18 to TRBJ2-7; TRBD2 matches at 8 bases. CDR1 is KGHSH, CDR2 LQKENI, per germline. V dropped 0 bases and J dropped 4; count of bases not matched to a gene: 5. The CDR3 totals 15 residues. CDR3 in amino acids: CASSPPAGERYEQYF. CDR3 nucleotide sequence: TGTGCCAGCTCACCACCAGCGGGAGAGCGGTACGAGCAGTACTTC.

The CDR3 here is CASSLARGGADTQYF. The CDR3 coding sequence is TGTGCCAGCAGTTTAGCCCGGGGGGGGGCAGATACGCAGTATTTT. The rearrangement uses TRBV28 and TRBJ2-3; 8 bases are shared with TRBD2. The germline CDR1 and CDR2 sequences are MDHEN and SYDVKM. This CDR3 contains 15 residues. V gave up 2 bases and J gave up 4 bases; unmatched junction bases: 5. Together with reference TRBV28 and TRBJ2-3, the CDR3 gives the full variable domain: DVKVTQSSRYLVKRTGEKVFLECVQDMDHENMFWYRQDPGLGLRLIYFSYDVKMKEKGDIPEGYSVSREKKERFSLILESASTNQTSMYLCASSLARGGADTQYFGPGTRLTVL.

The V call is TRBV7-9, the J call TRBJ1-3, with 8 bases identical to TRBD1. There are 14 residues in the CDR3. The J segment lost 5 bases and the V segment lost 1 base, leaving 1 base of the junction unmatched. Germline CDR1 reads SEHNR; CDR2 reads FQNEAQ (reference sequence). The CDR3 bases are TGTGCCAGCAGCTTAGGACAGGGGCGAAACACCATATATTTT. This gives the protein CASSLGQGRNTIYF.

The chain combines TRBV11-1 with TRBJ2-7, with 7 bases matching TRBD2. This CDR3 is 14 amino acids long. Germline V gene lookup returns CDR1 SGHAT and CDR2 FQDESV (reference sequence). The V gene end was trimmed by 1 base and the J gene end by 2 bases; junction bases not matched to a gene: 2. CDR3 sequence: CASSLGGGTYEQYF. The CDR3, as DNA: TGTGCCAGCAGCTTAGGCGGGGGTACCTACGAGCAGTACTTC. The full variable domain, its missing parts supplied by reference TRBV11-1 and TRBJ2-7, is EAEVAQSPRYKITEKSQAVAFWCDPISGHATLYWYRQILGQGPELLVQFQDESVVDDSQLPKDRFSAERLKGVDSTLKIQPAELGDSAMYLCASSLGGGTYEQYFGPGTRLTVT.

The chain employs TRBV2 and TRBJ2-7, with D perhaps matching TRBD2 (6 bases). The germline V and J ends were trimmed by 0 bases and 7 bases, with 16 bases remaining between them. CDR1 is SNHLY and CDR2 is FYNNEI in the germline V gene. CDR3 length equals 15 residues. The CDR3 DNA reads TGTGCCAGCAGTGAAGCCCTAGCGTCCCCGGGGGAGCAGTACTTC. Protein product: CASSEALASPGEQYF.

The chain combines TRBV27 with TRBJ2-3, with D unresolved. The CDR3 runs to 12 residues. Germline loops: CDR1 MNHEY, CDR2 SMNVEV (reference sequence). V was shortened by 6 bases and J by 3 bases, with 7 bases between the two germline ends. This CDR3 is CASSHTTDTQYF. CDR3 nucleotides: TGTGCCAGCAGCCATACTACAGATACGCAGTATTTT.